Presented here are 6 T cell receptor beta chains from one specimen sequenced in a study of response to subunit inactivated influenza vaccine. TCRdb reprocessed the RT-PCR reads via MiXCR and lists one record per CDR3 protein. Altogether about 500,000 distinct CDR3 sequences are present, around 7.7% being singletons, with the ten largest covering 10% to 15%. This specimen consisted of PBMCs from blood, obtained around 25 months after vaccination. The source is a man between 50 and 69 years old who received an inactivated influenza vaccine.

This chain connects TRBV20-1 to TRBJ2-5, with 10 nucleotides matching TRBD1. The CDR3 covers 14 residues. The V gene's germline CDR1 is DFQATT and CDR2 SNEGSKA (reference sequence). The J segment lost 5 bases and the V segment lost 3 bases, leaving 6 bases of the junction unmatched. The CDR3 DNA follows: TGCAGTGCTAGCGCGGGACAGGGGCGCGAGACCCAGTACTTC. Translated: CSASAGQGRETQYF.

The chain is built from TRBV7-6 and TRBJ2-1, with D hard to call. Trimming removed 1 base from V and 6 bases from J, with 13 bases in between. The CDR3 extends over 15 amino acids. From germline, CDR1 is SGHVS and CDR2 FNYEAQ. CDR3 DNA: TGTGCCAGCAGCTTAGATCATTTTTGGACCAATGAGCAGTTCTTC. Protein product: CASSLDHFWTNEQFF.

This chain uses TRBV19 with TRBJ2-2; 7 bases map to TRBD1. The V gene end was trimmed by 8 bases and the J gene end by 7 bases; junction bases not matched to a gene: 10. CDR1 is LNHDA and CDR2 is SQIVND in the germline V gene (reference sequence). The CDR3 totals 14 residues. CDR3 bases: TGTGCCAGTTGGGACAGTCTCTTTGGCGGGGAGCTGTTTTTT. It encodes CASWDSLFGGELFF.

This clonotype was counted at least ten times. The J gene is TRBJ2-7, the V gene TRBV7-2; maybe TRBD1 (5 bases). CDR3 size: 14 residues. The ends were cut back, 2 bases at V and 5 bases at J, with 13 bases in the middle. Germline V gives CDR1 SGHTA, CDR2 FQGNSA. The CDR3 DNA reads as TGTGCCAGCAGCTTAATGGTAGGGGCTCACGAGCAGTACTTC. This gives the protein CASSLMVGAHEQYF.

This clonotype occurred a few times. The chain links TRBV7-3 to TRBJ2-1; 10 positions match TRBD1. The CDR3 covers 17 residues. Germline V gene lookup returns CDR1 SGHTA and CDR2 FQGTGA. After removal of 6 bases from V and 7 bases from J, the junction contained 15 bases not matched to a gene. CDR3 region: CASSFDPGQGYGNEQFF. The CDR3 nucleotides read TGTGCCAGCAGTTTTGATCCGGGACAGGGGTATGGGAATGAGCAGTTCTTC.

This clonotype was picked up a small number of times. The chain links TRBV5-1 to TRBJ2-2; D could derive from TRBD1 or TRBD2 (6 bases each). The CDR3 has 15 residues. The germline CDR1 and CDR2 sequences are SGHRS and YFSETQ. Trimming pared 2 bases from V and 3 bases from J, leaving 11 bases between. CDR3 loop: CASSFRGGDTGELFF. In DNA, the CDR3 is TGCGCCAGCAGCTTCAGGGGAGGTGACACCGGGGAGCTGTTTTTT.